This TCR beta chain stems from a study of STAT3 mutations in large granular lymphocyte leukemia. On the study more broadly: Over half of T-LGLL patients had one or more immunosuppressive regimens. Study results and limitations: Persisting codominant clonotypes may have hidden a small pathogenic clone. All newly emerging clones after therapy were STAT3 wild type. In T-cell large granular lymphocyte leukemia, about half of patients showed multiple immunodominant subclonotypes. Samples missed the first appearance of the clone.

TCRdb keeps only in-frame clones here, not all; method: immunoSEQ multiplex PCR. The sample yields under 9,500 clones, roughly 88% seen once. The CDR3 has 13 amino acids. The ends lost 7 bases at V and 7 bases at J; junction bases unmatched: 10. Germline V lookup: CDR1 SQVTM, CDR2 ANQGSEA. As to this clone: Its antigen remains unknown.

The TCR was taken from a man older than 75 with T-cell large granular lymphocyte leukemia. Some clones in this sample may be carry-over from other donors' samples. The chain links TRBV29-1 to TRBJ1-1, with TRBD1 matching over 9 bases. The sample comprised peripheral blood mononuclear cells. In nucleotides, the CDR3 is TGCAGCGCCGTGGGGTGGACAGGGGATGAAGCTTTCTTT. This codes for CSAVGWTGDEAFF.